This TCR beta chain was obtained from a study of beta chain features in type 1 diabetes. Study findings and constraints: Researchers report that Type 1 diabetes patients had moderately but significantly shorter TCRB CDR3s across all four CD4+ subsets.

As every portion of the isolated RNA was reverse transcribed, the sequencing read expressed TCRB transcripts. The average read count of naive, central memory and regulatory T cell samples was approximately 3.5 million. This table comes from immunoSEQ multiplex PCR, and its TCRdb copy is limited to in-frame clones, with some not included. This table has under 350,000 clones, around 24% appearing once. From germline, CDR1 is GTSNPN and CDR2 SVGIG (reference sequence). Trimming removed 4 bases from V and 1 base from J, with 14 bases in between. This CDR3 comprises 15 residues. This clone was counted a few times. What it binds is not known.

The V and J genes are TRBV30 and TRBJ1-5, with D perhaps matching TRBD1 (5 bases). This sequence was found in a woman aged 25 to 39 with type 1 diabetes. Sequenced input: naive CD4+ T cells from blood. The CDR3 coding sequence is TGTGCCTGGAACGCTCCAGGGTTCAGCAATCAGCCCCAGCATTTT. Encoded protein: CAWNAPGFSNQPQHF.